This T cell receptor (beta chain) was recorded in a study of blood T cells in healthy people across ages. On the study more broadly: Template-switching capture recovered about one barcoded beta molecule per two T cells.

Germline V gene lookup returns CDR1 LNHNV and CDR2 YYDKDF (reference sequence). This CDR3 region has 13 residues. Then a second PCR, running about 6 to 12 cycles, was carried out with a sample-barcoded 5' primer and a J-beta primer mix. TCRdb passed the 5' RACE reads through MiXCR, listing each CDR3 protein once. The sample carries approximately 760,000 distinct CDR3 sequences, 20% to 25% recorded once. This sample also belongs to another study, concerning T cells of mothers and their children.

This chain joins TRBV15 and TRBJ2-5; D remains ambiguous. Near its end, the DNA agrees better with TRBJ2-7, so the J call may be wrong. Sample: blood. This clonotype was sampled from a boy under 18 in good health. The DNA for the CDR3 is TGTGCCACCAGCAGAGATGGGGCCTACGAGCAGTACTTC. It is translated as CATSRDGAYEQYF.